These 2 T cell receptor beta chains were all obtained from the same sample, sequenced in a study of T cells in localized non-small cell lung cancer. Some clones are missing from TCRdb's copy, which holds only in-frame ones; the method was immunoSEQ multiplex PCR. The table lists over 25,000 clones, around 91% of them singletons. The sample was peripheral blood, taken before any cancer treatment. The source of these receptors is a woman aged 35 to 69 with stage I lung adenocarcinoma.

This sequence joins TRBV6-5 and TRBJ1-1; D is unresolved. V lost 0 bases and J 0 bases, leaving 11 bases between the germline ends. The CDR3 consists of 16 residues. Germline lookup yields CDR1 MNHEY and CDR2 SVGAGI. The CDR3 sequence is CASSYSPGPMNTEAFF. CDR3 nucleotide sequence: TGTGCCAGCAGTTACTCGCCCGGCCCTATGAACACTGAAGCTTTCTTT.

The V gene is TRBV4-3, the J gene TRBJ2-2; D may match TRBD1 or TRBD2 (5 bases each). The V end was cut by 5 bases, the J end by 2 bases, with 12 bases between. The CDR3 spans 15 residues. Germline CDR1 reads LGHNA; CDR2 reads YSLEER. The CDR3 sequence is CASSYAGGNTGELFF. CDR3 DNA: TGCGCCAGCAGCTATGCTGGGGGAAACACCGGGGAGCTGTTTTTT.